These 32 T cell receptor beta chains were all obtained from the same sample, sequenced in a study of cytomegalovirus exposure and HLA in healthy donors. Primers included in the PCR were 60 Vbeta and 13 Jbeta primers. Measured with immunoSEQ multiplex PCR; TCRdb has only the in-frame clones, and not every one. The sample has a few hundred thousand clones, approximately 83% seen once. Sequencing was done on a sample of PBMCs. Receptor source: a woman aged 45-60 years in good health and CMV-seropositive.

The chain has TRBV6-5 and TRBJ2-7, with 9 bases that match TRBD1. CDR1 is MNHEY, CDR2 SVGAGI, per germline. V was pared by 3 bases and J by 6 bases, with 9 bases of the junction left unmatched. This CDR3 comprises 15 residues. CDR3 coding DNA: TGTGCCAGCAGTTATTCGGACAGGGGAGGTCTCGAGCAGTACTTC. Its protein is CASSYSDRGGLEQYF.

The gene calls are TRBV7-2 and TRBJ1-1; weak D call: TRBD1 (5 bases). V was shortened by 3 bases and J by 4 bases, with 6 bases between the two germline ends. The CDR3 runs to 12 residues. Germline V gene lookup returns CDR1 SGHTA and CDR2 FQGNSA. CDR3 DNA sequence: TGTGCCAGCAGCTTGGGACTCACTGAAGCTTTCTTT. The encoded protein is CASSLGLTEAFF. The whole variable domain, remainder taken from reference TRBV7-2 and TRBJ1-1, is GAGVSQSPSNKVTEKGKDVELRCDPISGHTALYWYRQSLGQGLEFLIYFQGNSAPDKSGLPSDRFSAERTGGSVSTLTIQRTQQEDSAVYLCASSLGLTEAFFGQGTRLTVV.

The V call is TRBV19, the J call TRBJ1-2, with TRBD1 identical over 8 bases. Germline-derived CDR1 and CDR2 are LNHDA and SQIVND (reference sequence). V dropped 5 bases and J dropped 4; count of bases not matched to a gene: 9. This CDR3 has 15 amino acids. The CDR3 loop is CASSPIDQGAYGYTF. The CDR3 region has the DNA TGTGCCAGTAGTCCCATTGACCAGGGGGCCTATGGCTACACCTTC.

The sample holds many counts of this clone. The CDR3 spells CASSDQGGQPQHF. The CDR3 DNA sequence: TGCGCCAGCAGTGATCAAGGGGGTCAGCCCCAGCATTTT. The rearrangement uses TRBV10-2 and TRBJ1-5, with D perhaps TRBD1 (6 bases). Germline CDR1 reads WSHSY; CDR2 reads SAAADI. Trimming shortened V by 3 bases and J by 6 bases, and 9 bases separated the two germline ends. CDR3 length equals 13 residues.

The chain combines TRBV18 with TRBJ2-7; TRBD1 aligns across 8 bases. From germline, CDR1 is KGHSH and CDR2 LQKENI. The CDR3 spans 18 residues. The trim removed 4 bases at V and 6 bases at J, leaving 20 bases unmatched. The CDR3 nucleotides are TGTGCCAGCTCACTGGACGGCAGGGGGCGATCAGGTCGGCCCGAGCAGTACTTC. This sequence encodes CASSLDGRGRSGRPEQYF.

V usage is TRBV18 and J usage is TRBJ2-5; tentative D call: TRBD2 (6 bases). Trimming took off 2 bases at V and 4 bases at J, with 17 bases between the two ends. The CDR3 is 16 residues long. The V gene's germline CDR1 is KGHSH and CDR2 LQKENI. As DNA, the CDR3 is TGTGCCAGCTCACCAGGGACCCAGGCCGGGGGAGAGACCCAGTACTTC. Translation: CASSPGTQAGGETQYF.

The J gene is TRBJ2-7, the V gene TRBV6-5, with TRBD1 matching 9 bases. Germline CDR1 and CDR2: MNHEY and SVGAGI. V was pared by 6 bases and J by 5 bases, with 5 bases of the junction left unmatched. This CDR3 spans 13 amino acids. Written as DNA, the CDR3 is TGTGCCAGCAGCACCGGGACAGGGCACGAGCAGTACTTC. Its protein product is CASSTGTGHEQYF.

This clone was detected only once. The CDR3: CASSLVAGGPNEQFF. CDR3 bases: TGCGCCAGCAGCTTGGTTGCGGGGGGTCCCAATGAGCAGTTCTTC. The chain combines TRBV5-1 with TRBJ2-1; the match to TRBD2 covers 8 bases. Losses at the gene ends were 0 bases for V and 6 bases for J; bases not matched to a gene: 5. The CDR3 length is 15 residues. Germline CDR1 is SGHRS and CDR2 is YFSETQ. Full variable domain (missing parts from reference TRBV5-1 and TRBJ2-1): KAGVTQTPRYLIKTRGQQVTLSCSPISGHRSVSWYQQTPGQGLQFLFEYFSETQRNKGNFPGRFSGRQFSNSRSEMNVSTLELGDSALYLCASSLVAGGPNEQFFGPGTRLTVL.

The rearrangement joins TRBV4-1 to TRBJ1-5; 10 bases agree with TRBD1. In germline, CDR1 is MGHRA, CDR2 YSYEKL. J lost 4 bases, V lost 0 bases, and 15 bases had no gene match. CDR3 length: 20 residues. CDR3 protein: CASSQESVGTGDLINQPQHF. DNA for the CDR3: TGCGCCAGCAGCCAAGAATCGGTCGGGACAGGGGACCTAATAAATCAGCCCCAGCATTTT.

This rearrangement joins TRBV6-6 to TRBJ2-5; D is unresolved. From germline, CDR1 is MNHNY and CDR2 SVGAGI (reference sequence). The CDR3 sequence is 14 residues long. V gave up 2 bases and J gave up 1 base, with 8 bases separating them. Here the CDR3 DNA reads TGTGCCAGCAGTTACCTCACAGCCCAAGAGACCCAGTACTTC. It codes for CASSYLTAQETQYF.

This clone was recorded a few times. The V call is TRBV6-5, the J call TRBJ2-1; 12 bases align to TRBD2. This CDR3 is 15 amino acids long. The germline gives CDR1 MNHEY, CDR2 SVGAGI. The junction had 7 bases not matched to a gene; V was cut back by 6 bases and J by 7 bases. The CDR3 is CASSQGLAGSNEQFF. Here the CDR3 DNA reads TGTGCCAGCAGCCAAGGACTAGCGGGGAGTAATGAGCAGTTCTTC.

This clone was seen a single time. The chain has TRBV5-6 and TRBJ1-6; TRBD1 is a possible D gene (6 bases). Germline V lookup: CDR1 SGHDT, CDR2 YYEEEE. V was clipped by 1 base and J by 7 bases, with 15 bases between them. This CDR3 spans 16 amino acids. The CDR3 region is CASSLMAGAQNSPLHF. The CDR3 coding sequence is TGTGCCAGCAGCTTGATGGCGGGGGCGCAGAATTCACCCCTCCACTTT.

The genes are TRBV2 and TRBJ1-2; D unclear. This CDR3 has 13 amino acids. Germline V gene data show CDR1 as SNHLY and CDR2 as FYNNEI. Trimming shortened V by 2 bases and J by 4 bases, and 8 bases separated the two germline ends. CDR3 DNA: TGTGCCAGCAGTGAACAACAGATCTATGGCTACACCTTC. Residues: CASSEQQIYGYTF.

The chain couples TRBV11-2 to TRBJ2-7; D perhaps matches TRBD1 (6 bases). The germline V gene encodes CDR1 SGHAT and CDR2 FQNNGV. The CDR3 loop spans 17 amino acids. The V gene lost 0 bases and the J gene lost 3 bases, with 18 bases spanning the gap. The CDR3 nucleotides are TGTGCCAGCAGCTTAGACCGCACAACAGGGTTCTTCTACGAGCAGTACTTC. The encoded protein is CASSLDRTTGFFYEQYF.

This chain connects TRBV19 to TRBJ1-2; 11 bases fit TRBD1. V shed 6 bases and J 3 bases; nucleotides not matched to a gene: 9. The CDR3 totals 16 residues. Germline V gene sequence: CDR1 LNHDA, CDR2 SQIVND (reference sequence). The CDR3 loop reads CASRPDRGRQDYGYTF. The CDR3, as DNA: TGTGCCAGTAGACCGGACAGGGGGCGTCAAGACTATGGCTACACCTTC.

This chain links TRBV7-3 with TRBJ2-2; D uncertain. Germline CDR1 is SGHTA and CDR2 is FQGTGA. The V gene lost 2 bases and the J gene lost 6 bases, with 10 bases spanning the gap. This CDR3 has 14 residues. The CDR3 protein is CASSLGDYAGELFF. CDR3 nucleotide sequence: TGTGCCAGCAGCTTAGGAGATTACGCCGGGGAGCTGTTTTTT.

Many counts were recorded for this clone. The CDR3 here is CASSVLSGRTGVPYNEQFF. The CDR3 DNA is TGTGCCAGCAGTGTCCTATCCGGACGGACAGGGGTTCCCTACAATGAGCAGTTCTTC. The V gene is TRBV2, the J gene TRBJ2-1; TRBD1 agrees at 9 bases. V was pared by 4 bases and J by 2 bases, with 15 bases of the junction left unmatched. This CDR3 is 19 amino acids long. Per the germline V gene, CDR1 is SNHLY and CDR2 is FYNNEI.

The chain is built from TRBV6-6 and TRBJ1-1; D not certain. The CDR3 extends over 13 amino acids. The V gene's germline CDR1 is MNHNY and CDR2 SVGAGI (reference sequence). V shed 2 bases and J shed 4 bases, with 8 bases lying between them. CDR3 in DNA: TGTGCCAGCAGTTACGCGAGAGGCACTGAAGCTTTCTTT. Amino acid sequence: CASSYARGTEAFF.

V and J are TRBV7-2 and TRBJ1-5, with no clear D. Looked up from germline, CDR1 is SGHTA and CDR2 is FQGNSA. CDR3 length: 12 residues. The V and J ends lost 5 bases and 9 bases respectively, with 11 bases between them. The CDR3 loop reads CASSTRIGPQHF. CDR3 coding DNA: TGTGCCAGCAGCACCAGAATTGGGCCCCAGCATTTT.

This sequence joins TRBV7-7 and TRBJ2-5; 8 positions match TRBD1. J lost 5 bases, V lost 0 bases, and 8 bases had no gene match. The germline CDR1 and CDR2 sequences are SSHAT and FNYEAQ (reference sequence). The CDR3 totals 16 residues. CDR3 sequence reads: CASSLAPGGELETQYF. CDR3 in DNA: TGTGCCAGCAGCTTAGCCCCAGGGGGCGAGTTGGAGACCCAGTACTTC.

This chain uses TRBV5-1 with TRBJ2-2; 10 bases map to TRBD1. Germline CDR1 reads SGHRS; CDR2 reads YFSETQ. The CDR3 consists of 15 residues. With V trimmed by 0 bases and J by 4 bases, 0 bases remained unmatched. CDR3 DNA: TGCGCCAGCAGCTTGGGGACAGGGGGCACCGGGGAGCTGTTTTTT. Its translation: CASSLGTGGTGELFF.

V is TRBV5-1 and J is TRBJ2-7, with 10 bases lining up with TRBD1. With V trimmed by 4 bases and J by 4 bases, 5 bases remained unmatched. The CDR3 loop spans 14 amino acids. CDR1 and CDR2 (germline): SGHRS, YFSETQ. CDR3 in amino acids: CASSTRQGAYEQYF. The DNA of the CDR3 is TGCGCCAGCAGCACGAGACAGGGGGCTTACGAGCAGTACTTC.

The chain combines TRBV11-3 with TRBJ1-3; D unresolved. Germline lookup yields CDR1 SGHNT and CDR2 YENEEA. This CDR3 contains 18 residues. With 5 bases removed from V and 0 bases from J, the gap between germline ends came to 20 bases. In DNA, the CDR3 is TGTGCCAGCAGCCGAAGGCCGCGGGTATACTGCTCTGGAAACACCATATATTTT. This codes for CASSRRPRVYCSGNTIYF.

The rearrangement joins TRBV7-2 to TRBJ2-2, with D possibly matching TRBD1 (6 bases). V was pared by 6 bases and J by 3 bases, with 17 bases between. The CDR3 extends over 16 amino acids. The germline CDR1 and CDR2 sequences are SGHTA and FQGNSA. This CDR3 reads CASRRGSRSYTGELFF. The CDR3 nucleotides are TGTGCCAGCAGGAGGGGGTCCCGCAGCTACACCGGGGAGCTGTTTTTT.

The genes are TRBV11-2 and TRBJ2-1; 8 bases map to TRBD2. Trimming cost V 5 bases and J 9 bases; bases outside gene matches: 15. In germline, CDR1 is SGHAT, CDR2 FQNNGV. This CDR3 has 16 amino acids. The CDR3 protein is CASSPLTGGSGSEQFF. In nucleotides, the CDR3 is TGTGCCAGCAGCCCTCTCACGGGGGGGTCCGGGAGTGAGCAGTTCTTC.

V and J are TRBV29-1 and TRBJ1-1; TRBD1 matches at 10 bases. V lost 3 bases, J lost 9 bases, and 7 bases stayed unmatched. CDR3 length: 13 residues. From germline, CDR1 is SQVTM and CDR2 ANQGSEA. DNA of the CDR3: TGCAGCGTTGAGGTACCGGGACAGGGGAAAGCTTTCTTT. Residues: CSVEVPGQGKAFF. Variable domain in full (rest from reference TRBV29-1 and TRBJ1-1): SAVISQKPSRDICQRGTSLTIQCQVDSQVTMMFWYRQQPGQSLTLIATANQGSEATYESGFVIDKFPISRPNLTFSTLTVSNMSPEDSSIYLCSVEVPGQGKAFFGQGTRLTVV.

The gene calls are TRBV27 and TRBJ1-2; TRBD1 might be the D (5 bases). The germline CDR1 and CDR2 sequences are MNHEY and SMNVEV (reference sequence). The CDR3 is 14 residues long. V dropped 6 bases and J dropped 12 bases, with 23 bases sitting between them. The CDR3 here is CASRGAGPVPGHTF. The CDR3 DNA reads as TGTGCCAGCAGAGGGGCAGGCCCCGTCCCCGGCCACACCTTC.

This clone was counted once. This chain connects TRBV6-5 to TRBJ1-1, with 7 bases fitting TRBD1. Germline CDR1 is MNHEY and CDR2 is SVGAGI. The CDR3 is 14 residues long. V gave up 6 bases and J gave up 1 base; unmatched junction bases: 5. The CDR3 loop reads CASRRGQPNTEAFF. CDR3 in DNA: TGTGCCAGCAGGAGGGGACAGCCGAACACTGAAGCTTTCTTT.

The rearrangement links TRBV11-2 to TRBJ1-1, with D possibly TRBD1 on 5 matching bases. This CDR3 spans 16 amino acids. Germline V gives CDR1 SGHAT, CDR2 FQNNGV. With 5 bases removed from V and 0 bases from J, the gap between germline ends came to 16 bases. CDR3 amino acids: CASSRFTGPLNTEAFF. CDR3 nucleotides: TGTGCCAGCAGCCGATTTACAGGACCGTTGAACACTGAAGCTTTCTTT.

There are a few counts of this clone. This chain joins TRBV5-6 and TRBJ2-7, with D tentatively TRBD2 (6 bases). The length of the CDR3 is 13 residues. Germline values: CDR1 SGHDT, CDR2 YYEEEE. The ends were cut back, 5 bases at V and 2 bases at J, with 11 bases in the middle. Written as DNA, the CDR3 is TGTGCCAGCAGACGGGACTTTACCTACGAGCAGTACTTC. Translation: CASRRDFTYEQYF.

This clone appeared a single time. The chain is built from TRBV6-1 and TRBJ1-2, with TRBD1 as a possible D gene (6 bases). V lost 2 bases, J lost 7 bases, and 14 bases lay in between. Germline loops: CDR1 MNHNS, CDR2 SASEGT. The CDR3 extends over 14 amino acids. The CDR3 sequence is CASSEPQGRAGYTF. For the CDR3, the DNA is TGTGCCAGCAGTGAACCACAGGGAAGGGCTGGCTACACCTTC.

The chain couples TRBV5-1 to TRBJ1-2; TRBD1 agrees at 7 bases. Germline CDR1 is SGHRS and CDR2 is YFSETQ. The J segment lost 4 bases and the V segment lost 1 base, leaving 1 base of the junction unmatched. This CDR3 spans 13 amino acids. The CDR3 DNA sequence: TGCGCCAGCAGCTTGCGACAGGGCTATGGCTACACCTTC. Its translation is CASSLRQGYGYTF. The full variable domain, completed using reference TRBV5-1 and TRBJ1-2, is KAGVTQTPRYLIKTRGQQVTLSCSPISGHRSVSWYQQTPGQGLQFLFEYFSETQRNKGNFPGRFSGRQFSNSRSEMNVSTLELGDSALYLCASSLRQGYGYTFGSGTRLTVV.